The rows below give T cell receptor beta chains drawn from one sample of a study of cytomegalovirus exposure and HLA in healthy donors. Assay used: immunoSEQ multiplex PCR; TCRdb lists only in-frame clones, some missing. The sample has fewer than 70,000 clones, 74% seen once. Sequencing used PBMCs. These TCRs come from a woman aged 55-69 years in good health and CMV-seropositive. Each CDR3 is given with its conserved first and last residue. Fields, in order: V gene, CDR3 protein.

TRBV10-1 | CASSELVLARSNEQFF
TRBV25-1 | CASVGTGHTGELFF
TRBV5-1 | CASRYSDYNEQFF
TRBV27 | CASGDRYNSPLHF
TRBV11-2 | CASSLVGSGGYNEQFF
TRBV18 | CASSPPSGNSNQPQHF
TRBV7-9 | CASSSRVQTYSQGKLFF
TRBV19 | CASSIDFQDNYGYTF
TRBV4-1 | CASSQDLAPTSNGYTF
TRBV7-9 | CASSPGTSTETQYF
TRBV29-1 | CSVVGDRGQGYTF
TRBV11-2 | CASSLRGDRVAAPQHF
TRBV27 | CASSTSGGASNQPQHF
TRBV5-1 | CASSTGTIQETQYF
TRBV2 | CASKAGRLDTQYF
TRBV18 | CASSPRRPRDNLNYGYTF
TRBV4-1 | CASSLGTGNSGANVLTF
TRBV15 | CATSRGAAGRDGYTF
TRBV9 | CASSVGGVGQAEAFF
TRBV4-2 | CASSQDQQNLYGYTF
TRBV5-1 | CASSALDRGNSPLHF
TRBV29-1 | CSAQDTGELFF
TRBV6-1 | CASKRGTQNTEAFF
TRBV27 | CASITAGGQSNQPQHF
TRBV15 | CATSRDKGGNQPQHF
TRBV6-6 | CASKGQGLGDTEAFF
TRBV30 | CAWRQHSGNTIYF
TRBV27 | CASSLSRVWSPLHF
TRBV19 | CASRIVGGEQFF
TRBV6-5 | CASRPVGVGNTEAFF
TRBV30 | CAWSDGSGGGQETQYF
TRBV28 | CASSVRDRGNQPQHF
TRBV11-3 | CASSLEADSYEQYF
TRBV2 | CAGQQGRTNTGELFF
TRBV7-6 | CASSLAMRVDTQYF
TRBV7-7 | CASSPGLNTEAFF
TRBV4-1 | CASSQGAGVDYGYTF
TRBV11-2 | CASSLDRVNLGEQYF
TRBV29-1 | CSAAGTGYTEALF
TRBV21-1 | CASIYRGRGGNTIYF
TRBV5-1 | CASSLGGTSGYEQYF
TRBV30 | CAGLAGTYEQYF
TRBV5-1 | CASSPAPLPYEQYF
TRBV2 | CASSETASNQPQHF
TRBV18 | CASSPTEYNEQFF